These 26 T cell receptor beta chains were sequenced from one sample in a study of cytomegalovirus exposure and HLA in healthy donors. 13 Jbeta primers and 60 Vbeta primers were used for the PCR. The method was immunoSEQ multiplex PCR; TCRdb's version includes in-frame clones alone and lacks a portion of them. Reported are roughly 51,000 clones; the ten largest clones contain about 6%. Source material: PBMCs. The origin of the receptors is a male donor in good health and CMV-seropositive.

The chain joins TRBV4-1 to TRBJ2-7; 10 bases line up with TRBD2. J gave up 2 bases and V 3 bases, and 10 bases lay outside the gene matches. Germline assignment: CDR1 MGHRA and CDR2 YSYEKL. CDR3 length: 17 residues. The DNA of the CDR3 is TGCGCCAGCAGCCATTCTGCTAGCGGGGGCACCCCCTACGAGCAGTACTTC. Its translation is CASSHSASGGTPYEQYF.

The chain links TRBV7-8 to TRBJ2-2, with TRBD1 matching 8 bases. Germline assignment: CDR1 SGHVS and CDR2 FQNEAQ. The CDR3 extends over 15 amino acids. Germline trimming cut 1 base from V and 4 bases from J; bases unmatched to any gene: 2. The CDR3 spells CASSLDQGATGELFF. CDR3 nucleotide sequence: TGTGCCAGCAGCTTAGATCAGGGGGCCACCGGGGAGCTGTTTTTT.

The chain uses TRBV19 and TRBJ1-2; 11 bases line up with TRBD1. V lost 4 bases and J lost 7; bases outside the gene matches: 5. The germline gives CDR1 LNHDA, CDR2 SQIVND (reference sequence). The CDR3 totals 14 residues. CDR3 sequence reads: CASSTLGTGGGYTF. DNA of the CDR3: TGTGCCAGTAGTACGCTCGGGACAGGGGGTGGCTACACCTTC.

V is TRBV4-3 and J is TRBJ2-5, with D possibly matching TRBD2 (6 bases). Germline V gene data show CDR1 as LGHNA and CDR2 as YSLEER. The CDR3 is 16 residues long. The germline V and J ends were trimmed by 1 base and 0 bases, with 12 bases remaining between them. The CDR3 DNA sequence: TGCGCCAGCAGCCAAGGGGCTCTAGCGTACCAAGAGACCCAGTACTTC. It translates to CASSQGALAYQETQYF.

The gene calls are TRBV4-3 and TRBJ1-2; 7 bases align to TRBD1. The CDR3 contains 13 residues. V shed 6 bases, J shed 4 bases, and the junction held 5 bases outside the gene matches. The V gene's germline CDR1 is LGHNA and CDR2 YSLEER. CDR3 DNA sequence: TGCGCCAGCAGTACAGGGGTGGGCTATGGCTACACCTTC. This codes for CASSTGVGYGYTF.

The V gene is TRBV4-3, the J gene TRBJ1-6, with D perhaps TRBD1 (6 bases). Trimming pared 1 base from V and 11 bases from J, leaving 15 bases between. Per the germline V gene, CDR1 is LGHNA and CDR2 is YSLEER. The length of the CDR3 is 15 residues. CDR3 sequence reads: CASSQAAGARTPLHF. DNA for the CDR3: TGCGCCAGCAGCCAAGCAGCGGGGGCGCGGACACCCCTCCACTTT.

The gene calls are TRBV15 and TRBJ2-7; D might be TRBD1 (6 bases). The V gene lost 3 bases and the J gene lost 0 bases, with 12 bases spanning the gap. The germline V gene has CDR1 LNHNV and CDR2 YYDKDF (reference sequence). CDR3 length: 15 residues. CDR3: CATSSLQGSSYEQYF. As DNA, the CDR3 is TGTGCCACCAGCAGCCTACAGGGTAGCTCCTACGAGCAGTACTTC.

The V call is TRBV10-3, the J call TRBJ2-5; TRBD2 aligns across 7 bases. Germline V gives CDR1 ENHRY, CDR2 SYGVKD. Trimming took 3 bases from V and 4 from J; bases not matched to a gene: 8. The CDR3 is 15 amino acids. CDR3 DNA: TGTGCCATCAGTGACCCCGGGGGGACCGGAGAGACCCAGTACTTC. Amino acid sequence: CAISDPGGTGETQYF.

The chain has TRBV2 and TRBJ1-6; D is unresolved. Germline CDR1 reads SNHLY; CDR2 reads FYNNEI. This CDR3 region has 12 residues. V lost 9 bases, J lost 9 bases, and 12 bases lay in between. CDR3 sequence: CASREPSSPLHF. DNA of the CDR3: TGTGCCAGTCGGGAGCCGAGTTCACCCCTCCACTTT.

This chain uses TRBV25-1 with TRBJ1-3; no definite D call. The V end lost 3 bases, the J end lost 3 bases, and 6 bases lay between the germline ends. The CDR3 covers 13 residues. Germline values: CDR1 MGHDK, CDR2 SYGVNS. CDR3 nucleotides: TGTGCCAGCAGTGATCTTAATGGAAACACCATATATTTT. The encoded protein is CASSDLNGNTIYF.

The chain carries TRBV7-9 and TRBJ2-5; 8 bases are shared with TRBD2. Trimming took 1 base from V and 1 from J; bases not matched to a gene: 8. The germline V gene has CDR1 SEHNR and CDR2 FQNEAQ (reference sequence). The CDR3 loop spans 17 amino acids. The CDR3 DNA follows: TGTGCCAGCAGCTTAGACCCGGGGGGGGATCCCCAAGAGACCCAGTACTTC. This codes for CASSLDPGGDPQETQYF.

The chain links TRBV2 to TRBJ2-5, with a tentative D call TRBD1 (5 bases). The germline CDR1 and CDR2 sequences are SNHLY and FYNNEI. V shed 6 bases and J shed 4 bases, with 9 bases lying between them. CDR3 length: 12 residues. CDR3 DNA: TGTGCCAGCAGCGTGACAGCAGAGACCCAGTACTTC. The encoded protein is CASSVTAETQYF.

A note on this clone: Its ends do not fully match the called genes, so a read error is possible. The same CDR3 also results from other DNA sequences found in this sample. The V and J genes are TRBV27 and TRBJ2-7, with D possibly matching TRBD2 (6 bases). CDR3 length: 16 amino acids. Germline CDR1 and CDR2: MNHEY and SMNVEV (reference sequence). CDR3 bases: TGTGCCAGCAGCTTATCCGATCGGCGGGGCTCCTACGAGCAGTACTTC. Its translation is CASSLSDRRGSYEQYF.

The CDR3 reads CASSPLGGMDTGELFF. For the CDR3, the DNA is TGTGCCAGCAGCCCCCTCGGCGGTATGGACACCGGGGAGCTGTTTTTT. V usage is TRBV7-9 and J usage is TRBJ2-2; no clear D gene. The germline gives CDR1 SEHNR, CDR2 FQNEAQ (reference sequence). The CDR3 consists of 16 residues. The V end lost 5 bases, the J end lost 3 bases, and 16 bases lay between the germline ends.

The genes are TRBV11-2 and TRBJ1-2, with D hard to call. The CDR3 consists of 16 residues. Germline assignment: CDR1 SGHAT and CDR2 FQNNGV. Trimming left V 5 bases short and J 4 bases short, with 20 bases between. The CDR3 sequence: CASSRNSQEAAYGYTF. The CDR3 DNA reads TGTGCCAGCAGCCGAAATAGCCAGGAGGCGGCCTATGGCTACACCTTC.

As DNA, the CDR3 is TGCGCCAGCAGCAGGGGACAGTTGGGGAATGGGGAGACCCAGTACTTC. It yields the protein CASSRGQLGNGETQYF. The chain employs TRBV4-1 and TRBJ2-5; 7 bases line up with TRBD1. This CDR3 region has 16 residues. J gave up 5 bases and V 5 bases, and 14 bases lay outside the gene matches. Germline loops: CDR1 MGHRA, CDR2 YSYEKL.

The V call is TRBV4-3, the J call TRBJ1-1; a weak D match, TRBD1 (5 bases). The CDR3 length is 20 residues. V lost 1 base to trimming and J lost 2 bases, with 26 bases between them. Germline CDR1 reads LGHNA; CDR2 reads YSLEER. The CDR3 reads CASSQVLGWDSELPNTEAFF. The CDR3, as DNA: TGCGCCAGCAGCCAAGTACTAGGTTGGGACTCTGAATTACCCAACACTGAAGCTTTCTTT.

This rearrangement joins TRBV4-1 to TRBJ2-1, with 9 positions matching TRBD1. From germline, CDR1 is MGHRA and CDR2 YSYEKL. V lost 3 bases, J lost 6 bases, and 12 bases stayed unmatched. This CDR3 comprises 17 residues. The CDR3 bases are TGCGCCAGCAGCCAGGGGGACAGGGTTCGGTATGGCAATGAGCAGTTCTTC. Translating gives CASSQGDRVRYGNEQFF.

The rearrangement uses TRBV7-2 and TRBJ2-7; 9 nucleotides align to TRBD2. CDR1 and CDR2 (germline): SGHTA, FQGNSA. J lost 3 bases, V lost 2 bases, and 11 bases had no gene match. The CDR3 is made up of 17 amino acids. CDR3 DNA: TGTGCCAGCAGCTTATCATCGTGGCGGGGGGGTTTCTACGAGCAGTACTTC. Its protein is CASSLSSWRGGFYEQYF. The full variable domain, completed using reference TRBV7-2 and TRBJ2-7, is GAGVSQSPSNKVTEKGKDVELRCDPISGHTALYWYRQSLGQGLEFLIYFQGNSAPDKSGLPSDRFSAERTGGSVSTLTIQRTQQEDSAVYLCASSLSSWRGGFYEQYFGPGTRLTVT.

The gene calls are TRBV18 and TRBJ2-2; D is possibly TRBD1 (5 bases). The ends were cut back, 3 bases at V and 0 bases at J, with 8 bases in the middle. Looked up from germline, CDR1 is KGHSH and CDR2 is LQKENI. There are 15 residues in the CDR3. This CDR3 is CASSPATANTGELFF. CDR3 coding DNA: TGTGCCAGCTCACCCGCGACAGCGAACACCGGGGAGCTGTTTTTT.

The rearrangement joins TRBV28 to TRBJ2-7; D ambiguous. The CDR3 length is 13 residues. Trimming stripped 4 bases from V and 3 bases from J, with 10 bases between. Germline CDR1 is MDHEN and CDR2 is SYDVKM. The CDR3 nucleotides read TGTGCCAGCAGTTCCCCGACGGGCTACGAGCAGTACTTC. It yields the protein CASSSPTGYEQYF.

The chain is built from TRBV7-2 and TRBJ1-5, with TRBD1 identical over 7 bases. Germline trimming cut 1 base from V and 7 bases from J; bases unmatched to any gene: 4. Germline CDR1 is SGHTA and CDR2 is FQGNSA. The CDR3 is 14 residues long. The CDR3 loop is CASSLGQGEQPQHF. For the CDR3, the DNA is TGTGCCAGCAGCTTAGGCCAGGGGGAGCAGCCCCAGCATTTT.

This chain connects TRBV5-6 to TRBJ2-7, with TRBD1 matching 11 bases. This CDR3 comprises 14 residues. V gave up 4 bases and J gave up 3 bases; unmatched junction bases: 3. The germline V gene encodes CDR1 SGHDT and CDR2 YYEEEE. The CDR3 DNA reads as TGTGCCAGCAGCCCCGGGACAGGGGGCTACGAGCAGTACTTC. As protein: CASSPGTGGYEQYF.

This chain uses TRBV4-1 with TRBJ1-2; TRBD1 matches at 7 bases. Germline V CDR1 and CDR2: MGHRA, YSYEKL. This CDR3 is built from 14 residues. J gave up 8 bases and V 4 bases, and 10 bases lay outside the gene matches. The CDR3 is CASSRGQSEWGYTF. Written as DNA, the CDR3 is TGCGCCAGCAGCCGGGGACAGAGCGAGTGGGGCTACACCTTC.

Here the CDR3 reads CASSGRSPQYF. The CDR3 nucleotides read TGTGCCAGCAGCGGGAGGTCCCCGCAGTACTTC. V and J are TRBV21-1 and TRBJ2-7; the table's D gene call, TRBD2, was not cross checked with the DNA. TRBV21-1 is noted as a pseudogene. This CDR3 has 11 amino acids.

The chain recombines TRBV6-5 with TRBJ1-2; a weak D match, TRBD1 (5 bases). CDR1 and CDR2 from the germline V gene are MNHEY and SVGAGI. Trimming removed 4 bases at V and 8 bases at J, with 23 bases between. The CDR3 covers 16 residues. The DNA of the CDR3 is TGTGCCAGCAGTTCCCGAGAGGGGCGCGGGATCAGCGGCTACACCTTC. Translating it yields CASSSREGRGISGYTF.